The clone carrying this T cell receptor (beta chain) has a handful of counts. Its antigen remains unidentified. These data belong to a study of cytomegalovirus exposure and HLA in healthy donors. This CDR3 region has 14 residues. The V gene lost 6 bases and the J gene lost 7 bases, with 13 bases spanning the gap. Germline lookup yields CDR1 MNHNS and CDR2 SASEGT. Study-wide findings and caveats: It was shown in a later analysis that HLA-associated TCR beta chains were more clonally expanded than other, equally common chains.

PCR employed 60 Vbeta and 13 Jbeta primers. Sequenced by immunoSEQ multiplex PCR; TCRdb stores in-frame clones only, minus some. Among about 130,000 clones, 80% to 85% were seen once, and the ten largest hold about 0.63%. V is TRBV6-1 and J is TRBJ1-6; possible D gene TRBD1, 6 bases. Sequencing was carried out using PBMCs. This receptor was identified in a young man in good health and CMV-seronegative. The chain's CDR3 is CASRGQQGNSPLHF. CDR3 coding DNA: TGTGCCAGCAGAGGACAGCAGGGGAATTCACCCCTCCACTTT.